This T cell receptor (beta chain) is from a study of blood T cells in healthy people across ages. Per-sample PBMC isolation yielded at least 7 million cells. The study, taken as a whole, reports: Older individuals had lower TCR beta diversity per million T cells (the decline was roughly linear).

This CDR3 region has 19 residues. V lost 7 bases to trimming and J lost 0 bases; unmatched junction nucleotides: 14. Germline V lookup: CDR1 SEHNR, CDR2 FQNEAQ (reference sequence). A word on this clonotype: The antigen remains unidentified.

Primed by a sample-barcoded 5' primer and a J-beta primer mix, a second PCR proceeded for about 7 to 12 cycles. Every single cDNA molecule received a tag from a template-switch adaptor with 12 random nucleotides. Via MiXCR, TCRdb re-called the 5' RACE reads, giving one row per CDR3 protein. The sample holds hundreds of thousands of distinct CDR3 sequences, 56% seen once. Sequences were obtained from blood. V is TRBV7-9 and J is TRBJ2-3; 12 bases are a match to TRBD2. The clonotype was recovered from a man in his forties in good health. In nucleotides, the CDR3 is TGTGCCAGCACCAAACTAGCGGGAGGCACAAGGACTAGCACAGATACGCAGTATTTT. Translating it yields CASTKLAGGTRTSTDTQYF.